This TCR beta chain emerged from a study of T-cell memory formation after mild COVID-19. For the study at large: TCR clusters were mostly confined to one donor each.

The authors produced TCR alpha and TCR beta cDNA libraries with sample barcodes and UMIs by 5'RACE using constant-segment primers. TCRdb passed the 5' RACE reads through MiXCR, listing each CDR3 protein once. The data show under 300,000 distinct CDR3 sequences, roughly a tenth seen once. General study points: Contracting clones, day 15 to 85, had balanced CD4/CD8, and later expanders favored CD4+. In pre-infection memory, a portion of responding clones appeared, which suggested that cross-reactive memory joined.

Per germline, CDR1 MDHEN and CDR2 SYDVKM. The CDR3 totals 20 residues. The V gene end was trimmed by 1 base and the J gene end by 0 bases; junction bases not matched to a gene: 13. This clonotype was seen a handful of times. Its specificity is unknown. This clonotype originated in a man between 18 and 29 years old who had mild COVID-19 (a few samples of this study predate the infection). Cell type and time point are not known. The sample taken for sequencing was PBMCs or a T cell subset sorted from them (not recorded which). The rearrangement uses TRBV28 and TRBJ2-1; 9 positions agree with TRBD2. The CDR3 bases are TGTGCCAGCAGTTTATTCCGTTTGGGCGGGGGGGCTTCCTCCTACAATGAGCAGTTCTTC. This sequence encodes CASSLFRLGGGASSYNEQFF.